This TCR beta chain was sequenced in a study of blood T cell repertoires in COVID-19. Looking at the study overall: Samples taken during acute and convalescent COVID-19 were collected in the United States, Italy and Spain.

Sequenced by immunoSEQ multiplex PCR; TCRdb stores in-frame clones only, minus some. The repertoire consists of 300,000 to 500,000 clones, with 70% to 90% occurring once and the leading ten covering over 0.9%. V shed 4 bases, J shed 5 bases, and the junction held 5 bases outside the gene matches. CDR1 SGHNT and CDR2 YENEEA come from the germline V gene. The CDR3 length is 14 residues. Clinical histories supplied by participants themselves formed the basis of cohort assignment. V and J are TRBV11-3 and TRBJ2-3; 8 positions match TRBD2. The receptor's source is a woman younger than 45 with acute COVID-19. Sequenced sample: PBMCs or T cells enriched from blood (not recorded which). The CDR3 nucleotides read TGTGCCAGCAGCTCCGGGGGGGCCGGAGATACGCAGTATTTT. This encodes CASSSGGAGDTQYF.